Listed here are 8 T cell receptor beta chains from one sample, sequenced in a study of blood T cell repertoires in COVID-19. Repertoires were generated with immunoSEQ multiplex PCR, while TCRdb's copy carries only in-frame clones and drops some. The sample records around 140,000 clones, over 75% being singletons. Source material: peripheral blood. These receptors all come from a woman in her 50s with acute or convalescent COVID-19.

The rearrangement uses TRBV6-5 and TRBJ1-5; TRBD1 agrees at 8 bases. Trimming took 0 bases from V and 6 from J; bases not matched to a gene: 4. From germline, CDR1 is MNHEY and CDR2 SVGAGI. CDR3 size: 15 residues. CDR3 loop: CASSYSNRGGQPQHF. The CDR3 region has the DNA TGTGCCAGCAGTTACTCGAACAGGGGGGGTCAGCCCCAGCATTTT.

The chain combines TRBV7-3 with TRBJ2-1; 10 bases map to TRBD1. The CDR3 has 15 amino acids. With 4 bases clipped from V and 7 bases from J, the junction kept 7 bases outside the gene matches. CDR1 is SGHTA and CDR2 is FQGTGA in the germline V gene. The CDR3 sequence: CASSSLTGGWNEQFF. CDR3 nucleotides: TGTGCCAGCAGCTCACTGACAGGGGGCTGGAATGAGCAGTTCTTC.

This chain joins TRBV5-4 and TRBJ1-6; D gene uncertain. Trimming left V 2 bases short and J 4 bases short, with 13 bases between. Looked up from germline, CDR1 is SGHNT and CDR2 is YYREEE (reference sequence). This CDR3 comprises 16 residues. Written as DNA, the CDR3 is TGTGCCAGCAGCTTTTATCGTACCGGTTATAATTCACCCCTCCACTTT. Protein sequence: CASSFYRTGYNSPLHF.

The rearrangement joins TRBV7-9 to TRBJ1-2; 8 nucleotides line up with TRBD1. With V trimmed by 1 base and J by 8 bases, 3 bases remained unmatched. The germline gives CDR1 SEHNR, CDR2 FQNEAQ (reference sequence). CDR3 length: 13 residues. The CDR3 region is CASSLVDREGYTF. In DNA, the CDR3 is TGTGCCAGCAGCTTAGTGGACAGGGAGGGCTACACCTTC.

V is TRBV27 and J is TRBJ1-6; possible D gene TRBD1, 6 bases. Germline CDR1 is MNHEY and CDR2 is SMNVEV (reference sequence). V lost 4 bases, J lost 5 bases, and 9 bases lay in between. This CDR3 contains 14 residues. The CDR3 sequence: CASSWTAHNSPLHF. DNA of the CDR3: TGTGCCAGCAGTTGGACAGCTCATAATTCACCCCTCCACTTT.

The J gene is TRBJ1-6, the V gene TRBV7-9; D possibly corresponds to TRBD1 (6 bases). V lost 6 bases to trimming and J lost 9 bases, with 15 bases between them. CDR1 is SEHNR and CDR2 is FQNEAQ in the germline V gene (reference sequence). The CDR3 has 14 residues. CDR3 amino acids: CASRPGQETSPLHF. The CDR3 DNA sequence: TGTGCCAGCAGACCGGGACAAGAGACTTCACCCCTCCACTTT.

CDR3 DNA sequence: TGTGCCAGCAGCAAGCGCCCCGATCAGCCCCAGCATTTT. As protein: CASSKRPDQPQHF. V and J are TRBV7-2 and TRBJ1-5, with D unresolved. From germline, CDR1 is SGHTA and CDR2 FQGNSA. The length of the CDR3 is 13 residues. Trimming pared 5 bases from V and 5 bases from J, leaving 10 bases between.

The chain has TRBV14 and TRBJ2-2; a possible D gene is TRBD1 (6 bases). The ends were cut back, 3 bases at V and 7 bases at J, with 12 bases in the middle. CDR1 and CDR2 from the germline V gene are SGHDN and FVKESK. CDR3 size: 14 residues. CDR3 loop: CASSHHRVDGELFF. The CDR3 bases are TGTGCCAGCAGCCATCACAGGGTAGACGGGGAGCTGTTTTTT.